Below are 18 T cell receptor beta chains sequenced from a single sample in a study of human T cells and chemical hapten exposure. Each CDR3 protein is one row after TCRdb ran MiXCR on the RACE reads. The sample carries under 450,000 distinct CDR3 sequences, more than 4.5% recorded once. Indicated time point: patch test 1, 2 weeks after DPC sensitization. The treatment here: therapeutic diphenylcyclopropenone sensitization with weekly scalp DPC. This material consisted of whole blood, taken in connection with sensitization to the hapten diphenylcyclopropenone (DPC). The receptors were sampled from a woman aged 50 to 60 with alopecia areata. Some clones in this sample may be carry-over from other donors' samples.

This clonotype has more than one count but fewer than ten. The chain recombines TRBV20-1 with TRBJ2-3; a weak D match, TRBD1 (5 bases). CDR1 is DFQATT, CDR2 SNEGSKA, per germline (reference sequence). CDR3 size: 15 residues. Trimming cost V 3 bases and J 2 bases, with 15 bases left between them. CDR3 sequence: CSASGPTQVTDTQYF. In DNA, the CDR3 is TGCAGTGCTAGTGGGCCGACACAGGTCACAGATACGCAGTATTTT.

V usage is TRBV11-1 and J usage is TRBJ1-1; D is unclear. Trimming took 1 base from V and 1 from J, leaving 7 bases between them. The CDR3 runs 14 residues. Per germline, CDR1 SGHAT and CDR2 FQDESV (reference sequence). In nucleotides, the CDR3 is TGTGCCAGCAGCTTAGTGCTGGAGAACACTGAAGCTTTCTTT. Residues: CASSLVLENTEAFF. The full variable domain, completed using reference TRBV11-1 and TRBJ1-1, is EAEVAQSPRYKITEKSQAVAFWCDPISGHATLYWYRQILGQGPELLVQFQDESVVDDSQLPKDRFSAERLKGVDSTLKIQPAELGDSAMYLCASSLVLENTEAFFGQGTRLTVV.

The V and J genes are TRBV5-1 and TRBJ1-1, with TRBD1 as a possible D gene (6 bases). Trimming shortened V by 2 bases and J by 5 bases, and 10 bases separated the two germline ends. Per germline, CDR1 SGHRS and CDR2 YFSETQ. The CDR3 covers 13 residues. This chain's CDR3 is CASSLGQMTEAFF. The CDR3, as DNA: TGCGCCAGCAGCTTAGGACAGATGACTGAAGCTTTCTTT. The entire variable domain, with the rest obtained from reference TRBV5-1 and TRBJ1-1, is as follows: KAGVTQTPRYLIKTRGQQVTLSCSPISGHRSVSWYQQTPGQGLQFLFEYFSETQRNKGNFPGRFSGRQFSNSRSEMNVSTLELGDSALYLCASSLGQMTEAFFGQGTRLTVV.

The CDR3 sequence: CASNAGTSYEQYF. The CDR3 DNA follows: TGTGCCAGCAACGCAGGAACTTCCTACGAGCAGTACTTC. The J gene is TRBJ2-7, the V gene TRBV4-2, with D unclear. Trimming took off 7 bases at V and 1 base at J, with 11 bases between the two ends. Germline CDR1 and CDR2: LGHNA and YNFKEQ. The CDR3 consists of 13 residues.

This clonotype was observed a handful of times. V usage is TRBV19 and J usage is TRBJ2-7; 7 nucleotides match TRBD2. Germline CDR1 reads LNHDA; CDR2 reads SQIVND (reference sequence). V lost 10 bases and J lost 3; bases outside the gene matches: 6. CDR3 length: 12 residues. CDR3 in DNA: TGTGCCACCGAGGGAGGGGACTACGAGCAGTACTTC. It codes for CATEGGDYEQYF.

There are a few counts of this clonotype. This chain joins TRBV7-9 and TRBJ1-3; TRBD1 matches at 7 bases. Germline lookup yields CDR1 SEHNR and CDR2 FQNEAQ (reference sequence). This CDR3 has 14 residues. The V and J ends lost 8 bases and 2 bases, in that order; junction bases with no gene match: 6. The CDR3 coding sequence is TGTGCCAGCGTCATCCAGGGGGCTGGAAACACCATATATTTT. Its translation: CASVIQGAGNTIYF.

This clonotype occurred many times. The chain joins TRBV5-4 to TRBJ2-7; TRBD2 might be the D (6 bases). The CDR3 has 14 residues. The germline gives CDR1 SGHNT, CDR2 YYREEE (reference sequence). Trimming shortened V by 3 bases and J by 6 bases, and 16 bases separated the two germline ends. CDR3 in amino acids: CASSSAATGGEQYF. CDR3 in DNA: TGTGCCAGCAGCTCCGCCGCGACCGGGGGCGAGCAGTACTTC. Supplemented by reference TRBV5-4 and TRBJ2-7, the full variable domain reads ETGVTQSPTHLIKTRGQQVTLRCSSQSGHNTVSWYQQALGQGPQFIFQYYREEENGRGNFPPRFSGLQFPNYSSELNVNALELDDSALYLCASSSAATGGEQYFGPGTRLTVT.

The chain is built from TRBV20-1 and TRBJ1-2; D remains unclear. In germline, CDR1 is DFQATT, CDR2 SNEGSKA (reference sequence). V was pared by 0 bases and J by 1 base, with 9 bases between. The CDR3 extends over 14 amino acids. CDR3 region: CSAREFRDNYGYTF. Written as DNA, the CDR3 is TGCAGTGCTAGAGAGTTCAGAGATAACTATGGCTACACCTTC.

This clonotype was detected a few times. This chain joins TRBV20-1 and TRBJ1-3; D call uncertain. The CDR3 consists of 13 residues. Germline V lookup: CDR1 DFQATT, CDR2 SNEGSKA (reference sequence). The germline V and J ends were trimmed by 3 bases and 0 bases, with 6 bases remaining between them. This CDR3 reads CSARRPSGNTIYF. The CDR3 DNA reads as TGCAGTGCTAGGAGGCCCTCTGGAAACACCATATATTTT.

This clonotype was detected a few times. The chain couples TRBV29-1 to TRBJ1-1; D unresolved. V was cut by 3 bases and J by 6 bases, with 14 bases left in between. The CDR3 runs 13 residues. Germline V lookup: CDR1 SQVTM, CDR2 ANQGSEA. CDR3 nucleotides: TGCAGCGTTGACAAAGAGGCAGGCGCTGAAGCTTTCTTT. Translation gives CSVDKEAGAEAFF.

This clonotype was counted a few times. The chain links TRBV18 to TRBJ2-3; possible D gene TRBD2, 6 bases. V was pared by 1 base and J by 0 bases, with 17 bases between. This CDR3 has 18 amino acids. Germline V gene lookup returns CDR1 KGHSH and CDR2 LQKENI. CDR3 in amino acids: CASSPLATRGASTDTQYF. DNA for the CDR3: TGTGCCAGCTCACCACTAGCCACGCGGGGTGCTAGCACAGATACGCAGTATTTT.

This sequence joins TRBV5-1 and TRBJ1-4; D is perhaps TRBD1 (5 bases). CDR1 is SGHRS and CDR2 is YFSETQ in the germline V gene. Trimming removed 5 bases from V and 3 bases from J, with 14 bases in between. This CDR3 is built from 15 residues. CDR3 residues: CASRGGANSNEKLFF. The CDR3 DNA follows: TGCGCCAGCAGAGGAGGGGCCAATTCTAATGAAAAACTGTTTTTT. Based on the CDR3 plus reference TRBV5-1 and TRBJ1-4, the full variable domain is KAGVTQTPRYLIKTRGQQVTLSCSPISGHRSVSWYQQTPGQGLQFLFEYFSETQRNKGNFPGRFSGRQFSNSRSEMNVSTLELGDSALYLCASRGGANSNEKLFFGSGTQLSVL.

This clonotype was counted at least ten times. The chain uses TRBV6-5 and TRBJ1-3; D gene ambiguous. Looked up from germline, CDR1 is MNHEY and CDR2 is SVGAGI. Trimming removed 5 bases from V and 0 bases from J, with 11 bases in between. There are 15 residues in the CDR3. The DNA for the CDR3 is TGTGCCAGCAGTGAAACCGAACACTCTGGAAACACCATATATTTT. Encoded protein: CASSETEHSGNTIYF.

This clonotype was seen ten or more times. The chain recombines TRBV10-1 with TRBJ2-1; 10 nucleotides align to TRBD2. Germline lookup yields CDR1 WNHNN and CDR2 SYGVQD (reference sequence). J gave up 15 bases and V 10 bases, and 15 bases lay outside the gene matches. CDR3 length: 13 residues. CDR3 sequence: CATAGASGRNLFF. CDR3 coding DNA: TGCGCCACCGCCGGGGCTAGCGGGAGAAATCTGTTCTTC.

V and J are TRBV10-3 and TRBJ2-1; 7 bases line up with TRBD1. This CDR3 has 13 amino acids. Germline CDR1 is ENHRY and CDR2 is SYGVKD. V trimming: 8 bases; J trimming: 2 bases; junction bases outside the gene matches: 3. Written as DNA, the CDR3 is TGTGCCATCGGACAGGATCCCTACAATGAGCAGTTCTTC. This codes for CAIGQDPYNEQFF.

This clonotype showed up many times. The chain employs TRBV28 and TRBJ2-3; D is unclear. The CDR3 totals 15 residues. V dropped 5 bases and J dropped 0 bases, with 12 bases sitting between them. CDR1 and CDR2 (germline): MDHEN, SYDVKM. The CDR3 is CASSPPWASTDTQYF. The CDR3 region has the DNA TGTGCCAGCAGTCCTCCTTGGGCTAGCACAGATACGCAGTATTTT.

The CDR3 bases are TGCGCCAGCAGCCAAGGGACGGCTAATGAAAAACTGTTTTTT. Amino acid sequence: CASSQGTANEKLFF. The rearrangement joins TRBV4-3 to TRBJ1-4; no clear D. The V gene lost 1 base and the J gene lost 3 bases, with 6 bases spanning the gap. This CDR3 is built from 14 residues. Germline CDR1 reads LGHNA; CDR2 reads YSLEER.

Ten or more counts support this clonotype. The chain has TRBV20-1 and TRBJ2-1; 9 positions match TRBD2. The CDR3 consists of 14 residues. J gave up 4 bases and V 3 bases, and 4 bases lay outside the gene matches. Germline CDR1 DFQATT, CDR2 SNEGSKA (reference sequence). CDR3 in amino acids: CSARRLAGYNEQFF. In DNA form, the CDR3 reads TGCAGTGCTAGGCGGCTAGCGGGGTACAATGAGCAGTTCTTC.